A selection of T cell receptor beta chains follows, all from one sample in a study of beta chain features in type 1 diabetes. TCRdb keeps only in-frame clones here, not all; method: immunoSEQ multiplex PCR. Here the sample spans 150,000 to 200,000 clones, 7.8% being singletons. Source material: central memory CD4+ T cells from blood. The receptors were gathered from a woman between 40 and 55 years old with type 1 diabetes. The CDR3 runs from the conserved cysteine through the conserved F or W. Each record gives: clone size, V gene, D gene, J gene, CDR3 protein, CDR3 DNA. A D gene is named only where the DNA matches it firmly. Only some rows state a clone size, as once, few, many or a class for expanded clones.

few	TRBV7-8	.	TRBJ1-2	CASSWRTVSNGYTF	TGTGCCAGCAGCTGGCGGACAGTTAGCAATGGCTACACCTTC
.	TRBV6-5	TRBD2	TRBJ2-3	CASSSAIAGATDTQYF	TGTGCCAGCAGTTCCGCCATAGCGGGAGCTACAGATACGCAGTATTTT
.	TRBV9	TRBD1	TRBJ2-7	CASSLYDRASYEQYF	TGTGCCAGCAGCCTTTACGACAGGGCCTCCTACGAGCAGTACTTC
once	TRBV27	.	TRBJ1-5	CASGSRLQNSNQPQHF	TGTGCCAGTGGGTCTAGACTACAGAATAGCAATCAGCCCCAGCATTTT
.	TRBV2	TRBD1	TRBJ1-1	CASHPGQGIEAFF	TGTGCCAGTCATCCGGGACAGGGGATTGAAGCTTTCTTT
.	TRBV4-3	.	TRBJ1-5	CASSQDTGGDQPQHF	TGCGCCAGCAGCCAAGATACGGGAGGGGATCAGCCCCAGCATTTT
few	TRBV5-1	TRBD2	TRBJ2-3	CASSSATSGNPDTQYF	TGCGCCAGCAGCTCGGCGACTAGCGGGAACCCAGATACGCAGTATTTT
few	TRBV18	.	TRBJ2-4	CASSPPGGLAKNIQYF	TGTGCCAGCTCACCACCGGGGGGACTAGCCAAAAACATTCAGTACTTC
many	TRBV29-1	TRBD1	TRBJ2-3	CSVEERTGSDTQYF	TGCAGCGTTGAAGAGCGGACAGGGTCGGATACGCAGTATTTT
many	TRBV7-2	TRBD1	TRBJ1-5	CASSSDRPQPQHF	TGTGCCAGCAGCTCGGACAGGCCCCAGCCCCAGCATTTT
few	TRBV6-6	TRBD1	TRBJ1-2	CASSPDRDTGYTF	TGTGCCAGCAGTCCAGACAGGGACACTGGCTACACCTTC
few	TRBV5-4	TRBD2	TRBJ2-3	CASRPGTSGGSTDTQYF	TGTGCCAGCAGGCCAGGGACTAGCGGGGGGTCGACAGATACGCAGTATTTT
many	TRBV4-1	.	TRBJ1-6	CASSQGQRRDSPLHF	TGCGCCAGCAGCCAAGGACAGAGAAGGGATTCACCCCTCCACTTT
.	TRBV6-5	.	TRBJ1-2	CASSPTANYGYTF	TGTGCCAGCAGTCCAACAGCAAACTATGGCTACACCTTC
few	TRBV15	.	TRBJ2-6	CATSRDRGGSGANVLTF	TGTGCCACCAGCAGAGATCGAGGGGGCTCTGGGGCCAACGTCCTGACTTTC
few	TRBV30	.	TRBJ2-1	CAWSHKGVRYNEQFF	TGTGCCTGGAGTCACAAAGGGGTTAGATACAATGAGCAGTTCTTC
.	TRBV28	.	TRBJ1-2	CASTRGAPPGYTF	TGTGCCAGCACCCGCGGGGCCCCCCCTGGCTACACCTTC
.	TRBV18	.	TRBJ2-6	CASSPSGSGANVLTF	TGTGCCAGCTCACCTTCCGGTTCTGGGGCCAACGTCCTGACTTTC
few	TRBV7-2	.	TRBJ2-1	CASSLDFASYNEQFF	TGTGCCAGCAGCCTGGACTTCGCCTCCTACAATGAGCAGTTCTTC
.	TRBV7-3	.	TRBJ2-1	CASSPQAGVPRGNEQFF	TGTGCCAGCAGCCCCCAGGCAGGGGTGCCTCGGGGCAATGAGCAGTTCTTC
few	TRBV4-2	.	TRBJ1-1	CASSQPGGNTEAFF	TGTGCCAGCAGCCAACCAGGAGGGAACACTGAAGCTTTCTTT
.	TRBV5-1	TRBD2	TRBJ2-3	CASSGGGATDTQYF	TGCGCCAGCAGCGGCGGGGGGGCCACAGATACGCAGTATTTT
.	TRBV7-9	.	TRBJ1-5	CASSTTDWGNQPQHF	TGTGCCAGCAGTACTACCGACTGGGGCAATCAGCCCCAGCATTTT
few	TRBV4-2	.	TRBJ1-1	CASSQTDRNTEAFF	TGTGCCAGCAGCCAAACCGACAGGAACACTGAAGCTTTCTTT
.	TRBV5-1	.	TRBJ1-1	CASSTGQMNTEAFF	TGCGCCAGCAGCACGGGACAAATGAACACTGAAGCTTTCTTT
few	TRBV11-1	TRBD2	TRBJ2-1	CASSSPRTSGGAGYNEQFF	TGTGCCAGCAGCTCCCCCCGGACTAGCGGGGGGGCTGGATACAATGAGCAGTTCTTC
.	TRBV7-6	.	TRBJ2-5	CASSTGNQETQYF	TGTGCCAGCAGTACAGGGAACCAAGAGACCCAGTACTTC
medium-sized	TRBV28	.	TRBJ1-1	CASAKAPEAFF	TGTGCCAGCGCCAAAGCCCCTGAAGCTTTCTTT
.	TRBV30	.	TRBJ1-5	CAWSPDSFNQPQHF	TGTGCCTGGAGTCCGGACAGCTTCAATCAGCCCCAGCATTTT
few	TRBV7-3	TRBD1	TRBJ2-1	CASSLLGTGGEQFF	TGTGCCAGCAGCTTACTCGGGACAGGGGGCGAGCAGTTCTTC
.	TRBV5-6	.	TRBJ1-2	CASSLYGPGSRYGYTF	TGTGCCAGCAGCTTGTACGGGCCAGGGTCTCGCTATGGCTACACCTTC
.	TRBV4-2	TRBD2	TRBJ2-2	CASSQLGMGSGSFGTGELFF	TGTGCCAGCAGCCAGCTGGGGATGGGTAGCGGGAGCTTTGGCACCGGGGAGCTGTTTTTT
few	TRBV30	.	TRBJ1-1	CAWSVQSNTEAFF	TGTGCCTGGAGTGTACAGTCTAACACTGAAGCTTTCTTT
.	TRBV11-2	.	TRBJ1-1	CASSFGRDTEAFF	TGTGCCAGCAGCTTCGGCAGGGACACTGAAGCTTTCTTT
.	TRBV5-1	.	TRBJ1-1	CASSPEGVSGAFF	TGCGCCAGCAGCCCAGAGGGGGTTTCAGGAGCTTTCTTT
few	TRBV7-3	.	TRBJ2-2	CASSLDTAGTGELFF	TGTGCCAGCAGCTTAGATACGGCCGGGACCGGGGAGCTGTTTTTT
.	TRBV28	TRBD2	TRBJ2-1	CANQRPGGIEQFF	TGTGCCAATCAGCGTCCCGGGGGGATTGAGCAGTTCTTC
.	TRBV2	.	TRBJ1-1	CASELLMNTEAFF	TGTGCCAGCGAGCTATTAATGAACACTGAAGCTTTCTTT
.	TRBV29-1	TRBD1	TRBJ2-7	CSVDGDRGLDEQYF	TGCAGCGTTGATGGGGACAGGGGGCTGGACGAGCAGTACTTC
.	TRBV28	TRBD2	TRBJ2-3	CASSSQVSGRPTDTQYF	TGTGCCAGCAGTTCCCAGGTTAGCGGGAGACCCACAGATACGCAGTATTTT
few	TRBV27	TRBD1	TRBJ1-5	CASSGDRDQPQHF	TGTGCCAGCAGTGGCGACAGGGACCAGCCCCAGCATTTT
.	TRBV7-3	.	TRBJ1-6	CASSFDSGDNSPLHF	TGTGCCAGCAGCTTCGACAGTGGGGATAATTCACCCCTCCACTTT
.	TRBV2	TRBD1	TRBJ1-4	CASKMGTGGLSEKLFF	TGTGCCAGCAAAATGGGGACAGGGGGCCTGAGTGAAAAACTGTTTTTT
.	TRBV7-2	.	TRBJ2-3	CASSAGRGNTQYF	TGTGCCAGCAGCGCGGGCCGGGGGAATACGCAGTATTTT
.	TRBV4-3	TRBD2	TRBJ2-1	CASSQGRLAGGPEQFF	TGCGCCAGCAGCCAAGGGAGACTAGCGGGAGGCCCTGAGCAGTTCTTC
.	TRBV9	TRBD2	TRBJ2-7	CASSVGGGSEQYF	TGTGCCAGCAGCGTAGGGGGAGGGAGCGAGCAGTACTTC
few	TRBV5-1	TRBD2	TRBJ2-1	CASSEVTSGGHEQFF	TGCGCCAGCAGCGAGGTGACTAGCGGGGGGCATGAGCAGTTCTTC
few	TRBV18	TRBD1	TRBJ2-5	CASSPPTGTGGPVETQYF	TGTGCCAGCTCACCGCCGACAGGGACAGGGGGACCGGTAGAGACCCAGTACTTC
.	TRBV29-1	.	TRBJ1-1	CIPSQENTEAFF	TGCATCCCCTCCCAGGAGAACACTGAAGCTTTCTTT
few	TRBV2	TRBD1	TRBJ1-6	CASSELQGSPLHF	TGTGCCAGCAGTGAATTACAGGGGTCACCCCTCCACTTT
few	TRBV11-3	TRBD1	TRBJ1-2	CASSLERRTGDDGYTF	TGTGCCAGCAGCTTAGAACGGAGGACAGGGGATGATGGCTACACCTTC
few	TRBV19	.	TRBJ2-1	CASSASSNSLSYNEQFF	TGTGCCAGTAGTGCCTCCTCGAACTCCCTCTCCTACAATGAGCAGTTCTTC
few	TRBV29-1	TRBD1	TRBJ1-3	CSGSRDSGNTIYF	TGCAGCGGGTCCCGGGACAGTGGAAACACCATATATTTT
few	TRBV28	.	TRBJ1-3	CASSLQGSGNTIYF	TGTGCCAGCAGTTTACAGGGCTCTGGAAACACCATATATTTT
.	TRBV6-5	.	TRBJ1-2	CASNRDTGPYGYTF	TGTGCCAGCAACCGGGACACAGGACCCTATGGCTACACCTTC